This TCR beta chain was retrieved from a study of regulatory T cells in long-lasting Graves disease. The germline V gene has CDR1 MNHEY and CDR2 SVGEGT. The CDR3 runs to 14 residues. The trim removed 5 bases at V and 3 bases at J, leaving 7 bases unmatched. With iRepertoire HTBI primers and Arm-PCR of CDR3 regions, TCR beta libraries were built. MiXCR was run by TCRdb on the multiplex PCR reads, yielding one entry per CDR3 protein. The sample has hundreds of thousands of distinct CDR3 sequences, less than 25% seen once; the top ten hold 6.5% to 8%. The time point denotes: persistent/refractory GD, antithyroid drugs over 5 years with positive TRAb. The TCR library was made from RNA that had been extracted from PBMCs in TRIzol. On this clonotype itself: This may come from a read error, since a much larger clone is one base off.

The input for sequencing was peripheral blood mononuclear cells (PBMCs), taken when the disease was refractory, from a patient treated with antithyroid drugs. The source of this sequence is a female donor with Graves disease. This chain joins TRBV6-2 or TRBV6-3 and TRBJ2-7; 7 bases fit TRBD2. CDR3 sequence: CASSVGPSGYEQYF. The CDR3 DNA is TGTGCCAGCAGTGTAGGTCCTAGCGGCTACGAGCAGTACTTC.